These T cell receptor beta chains were read from a single sample in a study of OX40 agonist ivuxolimab in advanced cancers. Data came from immunoSEQ multiplex PCR; TCRdb stores just in-frame clones and leaves some out. Of some 72,000 clones listed, around 93% were seen once; the top ten hold approximately 0.5%. This specimen was CD4+ or CD8+ T cells sorted from blood, taken in a trial of the OX40 agonist ivuxolimab. Receptor source: an adult with an advanced solid tumor such as melanoma, head and neck, liver or kidney cancer. Each CDR3 is given with its conserved first and last residue. The D gene is left open where the match is weak. For some rows the clone size is stated as once, few or many, or as a class when expanded; others skip it.

V gene: TRBV5-1; clone size: -; D gene: -; J gene: TRBJ2-1; CDR3 protein: CASSLVFLAGSGNEQFF; CDR3 DNA: TGCGCCAGCAGCCTTGTATTCCTAGCTGGGAGTGGCAATGAGCAGTTCTTC
V gene: TRBV4-3; clone size: once; D gene: TRBD1; J gene: TRBJ1-3; CDR3 protein: CASSQDRISRQGKTGNTIYF; CDR3 DNA: TGCGCCAGCAGCCAAGATCGAATCTCGCGACAGGGAAAGACTGGAAACACCATATATTTT
V gene: TRBV5-1; clone size: once; D gene: TRBD1; J gene: TRBJ1-5; CDR3 protein: CASSTTGQGASVGNQPQHF; CDR3 DNA: TGCGCCAGCAGCACGACGGGACAGGGGGCCTCTGTGGGCAATCAGCCCCAGCATTTT
V gene: TRBV14; clone size: -; D gene: TRBD1; J gene: TRBJ1-2; CDR3 protein: CASSQLGTGFDYGYTF; CDR3 DNA: TGTGCCAGCAGCCAACTCGGGACAGGATTTGACTATGGCTACACCTTC
V gene: TRBV6-5; clone size: -; D gene: TRBD1; J gene: TRBJ1-5; CDR3 protein: CASSRTGVGQPQHF; CDR3 DNA: TGTGCCAGCAGCCGGACAGGGGTAGGTCAGCCCCAGCATTTT
V gene: TRBV2; clone size: -; D gene: -; J gene: TRBJ1-1; CDR3 protein: CASTQTVLNTEAFF; CDR3 DNA: TGTGCCAGCACCCAGACAGTCCTGAACACTGAAGCTTTCTTT
V gene: TRBV30; clone size: -; D gene: -; J gene: TRBJ2-7; CDR3 protein: CAWSPVGYEQYF; CDR3 DNA: TGTGCCTGGAGCCCGGTGGGGTACGAGCAGTACTTC
V gene: TRBV7-9; clone size: -; D gene: -; J gene: TRBJ2-2; CDR3 protein: CASSPRLRDPGELFF; CDR3 DNA: TGTGCCAGCAGCCCCCGGCTCCGGGACCCCGGGGAGCTGTTTTTT
V gene: TRBV6-1; clone size: -; D gene: -; J gene: TRBJ2-1; CDR3 protein: CASSEPGRGYNEQFF; CDR3 DNA: TGTGCCAGCAGTGAACCAGGGCGGGGCTACAATGAGCAGTTCTTC
V gene: TRBV7-2; clone size: -; D gene: TRBD2; J gene: TRBJ2-7; CDR3 protein: CASSLAIAGWVTYEQYF; CDR3 DNA: TGTGCCAGCAGCTTAGCCATAGCGGGTTGGGTAACCTACGAGCAGTACTTC
V gene: TRBV28; clone size: -; D gene: TRBD1; J gene: TRBJ2-1; CDR3 protein: CASSRTGTYNEQFF; CDR3 DNA: TGTGCCAGCAGCCGGACAGGGACCTACAATGAGCAGTTCTTC
V gene: TRBV28; clone size: -; D gene: -; J gene: TRBJ2-7; CDR3 protein: CASSLTSPNEQYF; CDR3 DNA: TGTGCCAGCAGTTTGACTAGTCCGAACGAGCAGTACTTC
V gene: TRBV30; clone size: -; D gene: -; J gene: TRBJ1-6; CDR3 protein: CAGTRTENSPLHF; CDR3 DNA: TGTGCCGGAACTAGGACGGAAAATTCACCCCTCCACTTT
V gene: TRBV7-9; clone size: once; D gene: TRBD2; J gene: TRBJ2-3; CDR3 protein: CASSLALAGEGYTQYF; CDR3 DNA: TGTGCCAGCAGCTTAGCGCTAGCGGGAGAGGGATATACGCAGTATTTT
V gene: TRBV5-4; clone size: -; D gene: -; J gene: TRBJ1-2; CDR3 protein: CASSLARSAQGYTF; CDR3 DNA: TGTGCCAGCAGCTTGGCCCGGTCGGCGCAGGGCTACACCTTC
V gene: TRBV19; clone size: -; D gene: -; J gene: TRBJ1-5; CDR3 protein: CASSIGPSVEGRVQPQHF; CDR3 DNA: TGTGCCAGTAGTATAGGACCCTCCGTAGAGGGTAGAGTTCAACCCCAGCATTTT
V gene: TRBV7-3; clone size: -; D gene: TRBD1; J gene: TRBJ2-5; CDR3 protein: CASSLTGTGRETQYF; CDR3 DNA: TGTGCCAGCAGCTTGACCGGGACAGGGAGAGAGACCCAGTACTTC
V gene: TRBV19; clone size: once; D gene: -; J gene: TRBJ2-1; CDR3 protein: CASSSGSSYNEQFF; CDR3 DNA: -
V gene: TRBV7-2; clone size: -; D gene: TRBD2; J gene: TRBJ2-3; CDR3 protein: CASSLGAGGPDTQYF; CDR3 DNA: TGTGCCAGCAGCTTAGGGGCGGGAGGGCCAGATACGCAGTATTTT
V gene: TRBV29-1; clone size: -; D gene: TRBD2; J gene: TRBJ2-5; CDR3 protein: CSVTGSGSGETQYF; CDR3 DNA: TGCAGCGTTACCGGTAGCGGGAGCGGAGAGACCCAGTACTTC
V gene: TRBV30; clone size: -; D gene: -; J gene: TRBJ2-7; CDR3 protein: CAWRGVSFYEQYF; CDR3 DNA: TGTGCCTGGAGGGGGGTATCTTTTTACGAGCAGTACTTC
V gene: TRBV30; clone size: -; D gene: -; J gene: TRBJ2-3; CDR3 protein: CAWSDPTITFTDTQYF; CDR3 DNA: TGTGCCTGGAGCGACCCGACTATAACCTTCACAGATACGCAGTATTTT
V gene: TRBV7-2; clone size: -; D gene: -; J gene: TRBJ1-1; CDR3 protein: CASSLTVGNTEAFF; CDR3 DNA: TGTGCCAGCAGCTTGACGGTGGGGAACACTGAAGCTTTCTTT
V gene: TRBV11-2; clone size: -; D gene: TRBD2; J gene: TRBJ2-1; CDR3 protein: CASSPRLLAGASYNEQFF; CDR3 DNA: TGTGCCAGCAGCCCCCGGTTATTAGCGGGCGCCTCCTACAATGAGCAGTTCTTC
V gene: TRBV19; clone size: -; D gene: -; J gene: TRBJ1-4; CDR3 protein: CATLGAGGEKLFF; CDR3 DNA: TGTGCCACCCTGGGGGCAGGTGGTGAAAAACTGTTTTTT
V gene: TRBV11-2; clone size: -; D gene: -; J gene: TRBJ2-5; CDR3 protein: CASSSWRWRRETQYF; CDR3 DNA: TGTGCCAGCAGCTCCTGGAGGTGGCGGCGAGAGACCCAGTACTTC
V gene: TRBV27; clone size: -; D gene: TRBD1; J gene: TRBJ1-2; CDR3 protein: CARSGQGAGGYTF; CDR3 DNA: TGTGCCAGGTCAGGACAGGGGGCGGGTGGCTACACCTTC
V gene: TRBV5-1; clone size: once; D gene: TRBD2; J gene: TRBJ2-5; CDR3 protein: CASSLAELAGLETQYF; CDR3 DNA: TGCGCCAGCAGCTTGGCCGAACTAGCGGGACTAGAGACCCAGTACTTC
V gene: TRBV30; clone size: -; D gene: -; J gene: TRBJ2-1; CDR3 protein: CAWSLGINEQFF; CDR3 DNA: TGTGCCTGGAGCCTAGGGATAAATGAGCAGTTCTTC
V gene: TRBV9; clone size: -; D gene: TRBD2; J gene: TRBJ2-7; CDR3 protein: CASSRLAGGSSYEQYF; CDR3 DNA: TGTGCCAGCAGCAGATTAGCGGGAGGCTCCTCCTACGAGCAGTACTTC
V gene: TRBV18; clone size: once; D gene: -; J gene: TRBJ2-2; CDR3 protein: CASDRQTNTGELFF; CDR3 DNA: TGTGCCAGCGATCGACAGACGAACACCGGGGAGCTGTTTTTT